One sample yielded the 14 T cell receptor beta chains listed below, sequenced in a study of blood T cell repertoires in COVID-19. Profiled with immunoSEQ multiplex PCR; TCRdb holds only in-frame clones, not every one. The sample holds just over 300,000 clones; approximately 91% are singletons and the top ten take roughly 8.9%. Input material: PBMCs or T cells enriched from blood (not recorded which). These receptors were taken from a woman aged 40 to 55 who had recovered from COVID-19.

The chain has TRBV30 and TRBJ1-2; a weak D match, TRBD1 (5 bases). Germline V gene sequence: CDR1 GTSNPN, CDR2 SVGIG (reference sequence). The CDR3 is 15 amino acids. Trimming removed 3 bases from V and 0 bases from J, with 14 bases in between. The CDR3 loop is CAWRGGGDPNYGYTF. The DNA for the CDR3 is TGTGCCTGGAGAGGTGGGGGGGACCCTAACTATGGCTACACCTTC. The variable domain in full, completed from reference TRBV30 and TRBJ1-2, reads SQTIHQWPATLVQPVGSPLSLECTVEGTSNPNLYWYRQAAGRGLQLLFYSVGIGQISSEVPQNLSASRPQDRQFILSSKKLLLSDSGFYLCAWRGGGDPNYGYTFGSGTRLTVV.

The rearrangement uses TRBV29-1 and TRBJ2-7; D possibly corresponds to TRBD1 (5 bases). The length of the CDR3 is 11 residues. V dropped 5 bases and J dropped 7 bases, with 12 bases sitting between them. Germline assignment: CDR1 SQVTM and CDR2 ANQGSEA. The CDR3 DNA reads TGCAGCGTTATGGGGCCGCGGGAGCAGTACTTC. Protein product: CSVMGPREQYF.

This chain joins TRBV5-4 and TRBJ1-2; tentative D call: TRBD1 (5 bases). Trimming removed 6 bases from V and 2 bases from J, with 17 bases in between. Germline lookup yields CDR1 SGHNT and CDR2 YYREEE (reference sequence). This CDR3 has 15 residues. The CDR3 DNA reads TGTGCCAGCACCCTTGGAGGGGCGCTCAACTATGGCTACACCTTC. It specifies CASTLGGALNYGYTF.

This chain connects TRBV5-4 to TRBJ2-1; TRBD1 matches at 10 bases. The CDR3 runs 17 residues. The trim removed 2 bases at V and 4 bases at J, leaving 9 bases unmatched. Germline lookup yields CDR1 SGHNT and CDR2 YYREEE (reference sequence). The CDR3 spells CASSFPIPGQGYNEQFF. CDR3 bases: TGTGCCAGCAGCTTCCCAATTCCGGGACAGGGGTACAATGAGCAGTTCTTC.

CDR3 bases: TGTGCCAGCAGCCCCCGGACAGGTTGGAACAATGAGCAGTTCTTC. Protein: CASSPRTGWNNEQFF. The chain couples TRBV9 to TRBJ2-1, with 7 bases aligning to TRBD1. With 4 bases clipped from V and 5 bases from J, the junction kept 9 bases outside the gene matches. In germline, CDR1 is SGDLS, CDR2 YYNGEE. This CDR3 contains 15 residues.

The chain employs TRBV28 and TRBJ2-7; no reliable D call. The length of the CDR3 is 14 residues. Germline V gene data show CDR1 as MDHEN and CDR2 as SYDVKM. V was trimmed by 4 bases and J by 2 bases, leaving 12 bases between them. DNA for the CDR3: TGTGCCAGCAGTTCCGGGTCCCTAACCTACGAGCAGTACTTC. Its protein product is CASSSGSLTYEQYF.

V and J are TRBV5-1 and TRBJ1-4, with 10 bases lining up with TRBD1. Germline CDR1 and CDR2: SGHRS and YFSETQ. Unmatched junction bases numbered 3, after V lost 3 bases and J lost 7 bases. The length of the CDR3 is 14 residues. Written as DNA, the CDR3 is TGCGCCAGCAGCTGGGACAGGGGAGTTGAAAAACTGTTTTTT. It encodes CASSWDRGVEKLFF.

The gene calls are TRBV19 and TRBJ2-1; 7 nucleotides align to TRBD1. V lost 7 bases and J lost 2; bases outside the gene matches: 8. Germline V gene lookup returns CDR1 LNHDA and CDR2 SQIVND (reference sequence). The CDR3 runs to 15 residues. CDR3 nucleotide sequence: TGTGCCAGTACGAAGGGACAGTCTCCCTACAATGAGCAGTTCTTC. Translation gives CASTKGQSPYNEQFF. The whole variable domain, filled in from reference TRBV19 and TRBJ2-1, reads DGGITQSPKYLFRKEGQNVTLSCEQNLNHDAMYWYRQDPGQGLRLIYYSQIVNDFQKGDIAEGYSVSREKKESFPLTVTSAQKNPTAFYLCASTKGQSPYNEQFFGPGTRLTVL.

The table lists this clone with a count of one. One end of the junction fails to match germline, which may point to a read error. The chain uses TRBV14 and TRBJ1-3; D ambiguous. The CDR3 runs 10 residues. The germline gives CDR1 SGHDN, CDR2 FVKESK. The CDR3 sequence is CASSQGGRKF. The CDR3 DNA reads as TGTGCCAGCAGCCAAGGAGGCAGAAAATTT.

CDR3 residues: CASSSGGWGEQYF. The CDR3 coding sequence is TGTGCCAGCAGTTCGGGAGGGTGGGGGGAGCAGTACTTC. J is TRBJ2-7 and V is TRBV2; 8 bases are a match to TRBD2. The CDR3 consists of 13 residues. The V gene's germline CDR1 is SNHLY and CDR2 FYNNEI. The trim removed 5 bases at V and 7 bases at J, leaving 7 bases unmatched.

This chain connects TRBV9 to TRBJ2-5; D unclear. The CDR3 runs to 15 residues. V was clipped by 0 bases and J by 1 base, with 10 bases between them. Germline CDR1 reads SGDLS; CDR2 reads YYNGEE. CDR3: CASSVDGRSQETQYF. In nucleotides, the CDR3 is TGTGCCAGCAGCGTAGATGGTCGGTCCCAAGAGACCCAGTACTTC.

This clone has only one observation. The V call is TRBV9, the J call TRBJ2-7; 7 nucleotides agree with TRBD2. The V gene's germline CDR1 is SGDLS and CDR2 YYNGEE. CDR3 length: 15 amino acids. Trimming took 4 bases from V and 0 from J; bases not matched to a gene: 7. Here the CDR3 DNA reads TGTGCCAGCAGCCGGGGAGGGAGCGTCTCCTACGAGCAGTACTTC. This sequence encodes CASSRGGSVSYEQYF. Using reference TRBV9 and TRBJ2-7 for the parts outside the CDR3, the full variable domain is DSGVTQTPKHLITATGQRVTLRCSPRSGDLSVYWYQQSLDQGLQFLIQYYNGEERAKGNILERFSAQQFPDLHSELNLSSLELGDSALYFCASSRGGSVSYEQYFGPGTRLTVT.

The chain combines TRBV10-3 with TRBJ1-3; 8 bases map to TRBD1. V lost 10 bases, J lost 3 bases, and 20 bases stayed unmatched. Looked up from germline, CDR1 is ENHRY and CDR2 is SYGVKD. This CDR3 is 18 amino acids long. The chain's CDR3 is CATAKTQGAFAGGNTIYF. DNA for the CDR3: TGTGCCACCGCTAAGACGCAGGGGGCTTTTGCTGGTGGAAACACCATATATTTT.

The chain has TRBV12-3 or TRBV12-4 and TRBJ2-1, with 8 bases aligning to TRBD1. The CDR3 totals 13 residues. Trimming at V came to 10 bases and at J to 4 bases, leaving 6 bases not matched to a gene. This CDR3 is CAIRDRRYNEQFF. The CDR3 bases are TGTGCCATCCGGGACAGGAGGTACAATGAGCAGTTCTTC.